The present TCR beta chain was sequenced within a study of identical twins. Study results and limitations: The study drew conclusions from cross-sectional statistical analysis, not from following the same donors.

Germline CDR1 and CDR2: ENHRY and SYGVKD. Trimming pared 6 bases from V and 7 bases from J, leaving 10 bases between. The CDR3 extends over 12 amino acids. Carrying unique molecular identifiers, the cDNA also gained a universal primer site through template switching. One entry per CDR3 protein, called by TCRdb with MiXCR from the 5' RACE reads. Seen here are 200,000 to 250,000 distinct CDR3 sequences, more than 9.5% observed once, and the top ten hold about 4.1%. Points on this clonotype: What it binds is unknown.

The sample also formed part of further work on yellow fever vaccine responses in identical twins.

The clonotype was recovered from a woman in her late teens or twenties in good health. The chain employs TRBV10-3 and TRBJ2-1; D not certain. The sequencing input was memory (CD45RO+) T cells sorted from blood. CDR3 coding DNA: TGTGCCATCAGCCCAATTGGTAATGAGCAGTTCTTC. It translates to CAISPIGNEQFF.